This T cell receptor beta chain was observed in a study of regulatory T cells in long-lasting Graves disease. Whole-study findings and limits: The researchers studied only peripheral blood, not thyroid tissue. Persistent Graves' patients showed less TCR diversity than newly diagnosed patients showed. Only a small sample size was used, which may have cut accuracy.

Time point noted: persistent/refractory GD, antithyroid drugs over 5 years with positive TRAb. Extracted PBMC RNA gave rise to the TCR library. From each patient, nine milliliters of peripheral blood was drawn and collected into an EDTA anticoagulant tube. This clonotype was counted many times. Its specificity is unknown. CDR1 and CDR2 (germline): LNHDA, SQIVND (reference sequence). The CDR3 sequence is 15 residues long. The V gene lost 7 bases and the J gene lost 4 bases, with 19 bases spanning the gap. iRepertoire HTBI primers and Arm-PCR of CDR3 regions built TCR beta libraries. TCRdb reprocessed the multiplex PCR reads via MiXCR and lists one record per CDR3 protein. The sample consists of fewer than 450,000 distinct CDR3 sequences, about 25% of them appearing once.

This receptor was obtained from a female donor with Graves disease. The rearrangement joins TRBV19 to TRBJ1-1, with D possibly matching TRBD1 (6 bases). Sequencing was performed on peripheral blood mononuclear cells (PBMCs), taken when the disease was refractory, from a patient treated with antithyroid drugs. The CDR3 DNA reads as TGTGCCAGTATTGACGCAGGAGGGGACACCACTGAAGCTTTCTTT. Protein product: CASIDAGGDTTEAFF. Full variable domain (rest looked up from reference TRBV19 and TRBJ1-1): DGGITQSPKYLFRKEGQNVTLSCEQNLNHDAMYWYRQDPGQGLRLIYYSQIVNDFQKGDIAEGYSVSREKKESFPLTVTSAQKNPTAFYLCASIDAGGDTTEAFFGQGTRLTVV.